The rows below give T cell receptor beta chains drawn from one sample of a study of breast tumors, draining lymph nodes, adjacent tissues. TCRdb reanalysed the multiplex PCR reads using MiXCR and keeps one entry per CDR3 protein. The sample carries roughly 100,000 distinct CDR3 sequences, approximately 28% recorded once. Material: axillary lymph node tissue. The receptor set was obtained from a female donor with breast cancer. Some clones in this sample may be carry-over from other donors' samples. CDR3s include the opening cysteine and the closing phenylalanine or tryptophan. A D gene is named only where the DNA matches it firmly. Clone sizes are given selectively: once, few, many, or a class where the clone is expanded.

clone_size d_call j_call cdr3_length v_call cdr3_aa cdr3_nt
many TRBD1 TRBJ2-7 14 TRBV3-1 CASSPQGSSYEQYF TGTGCCAGCAGCCCACAGGGGAGCTCCTACGAGCAGTACTTC
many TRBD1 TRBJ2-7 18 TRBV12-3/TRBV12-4 CASSSPDRVKGSSYEQYF TGTGCCAGCAGTTCACCGGACAGGGTGAAGGGTTCGTCCTACGAGCAGTACTTC
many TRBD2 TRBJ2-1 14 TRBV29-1 CSVEGAGGFDEQFF TGCAGCGTTGAAGGAGCGGGAGGGTTTGATGAGCAGTTCTTC
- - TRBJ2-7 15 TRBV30 CAWSADSPPGYEQYF TGTGCCTGGAGTGCCGACAGCCCCCCGGGCTACGAGCAGTACTTC
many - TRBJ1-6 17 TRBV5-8 CASSSDSHSTRNSPLHF TGTGCCAGCAGCTCGGACAGCCACTCCACGAGAAATTCACCCCTCCACTTT
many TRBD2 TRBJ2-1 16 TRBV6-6 CASSHPLAGGFNEQFF TGTGCCAGCAGTCACCCCCTAGCGGGGGGGTTCAATGAGCAGTTCTTC
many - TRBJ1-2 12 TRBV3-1 CASSQGIGGYTF TGTGCCAGCAGCCAGGGGATCGGGGGCTACACCTTC
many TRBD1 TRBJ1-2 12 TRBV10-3 CAISDRGVGYTF TGTGCCATCAGTGACAGGGGGGTCGGCTACACCTTC
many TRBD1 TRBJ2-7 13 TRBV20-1 CSARQGSRDEQYF TGCAGTGCACGACAGGGGTCGAGGGACGAGCAGTACTTC
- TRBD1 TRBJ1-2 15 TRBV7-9 CASSTPTGSNYGYTF TGTGCCAGCAGTACCCCGACAGGGTCTAACTATGGCTACACCTTC
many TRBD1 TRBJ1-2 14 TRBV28 CASTHGQGARGYTF TGTGCCAGCACCCACGGGCAGGGGGCGCGGGGCTACACCTTC
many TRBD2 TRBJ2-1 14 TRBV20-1 CSASVTSGYNEQFF TGCAGTGCTAGTGTGACTAGCGGGTACAATGAGCAGTTCTTC
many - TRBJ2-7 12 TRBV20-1 CSAWDQSYEQYF TGCAGTGCTTGGGACCAAAGCTACGAGCAGTACTTC
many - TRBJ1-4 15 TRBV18 CASSPETATNEKLFF TGTGCCAGCTCACCGGAGACTGCAACTAATGAAAAACTGTTTTTT
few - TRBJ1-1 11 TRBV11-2 CASSDLDEAFF TGTGCCAGCAGCGACCTGGATGAAGCTTTCTTT